This T cell receptor beta chain was sequenced during a study of T cells in Graves' hyperthyroidism and ophthalmopathy. Findings and caveats of the study: Blood samples included most of the expanded thyroid clonotypes exceeding 0.001.

This clonotype was counted at least ten times. Antigen: not known. CDR1 is MGHRA and CDR2 is YSYEKL in the germline V gene. The CDR3 length is 15 residues. V lost 0 bases to trimming and J lost 5 bases; unmatched junction nucleotides: 5. Researchers took RNA transcripts and amplified the TCR beta CDR3 regions from them. Using the HTBI primer set, a first-round RT-PCR was run on the TCR CDR3. TCRdb ran MiXCR on the multiplex PCR reads and lists one entry per CDR3 protein. The data show 300,000 to 450,000 distinct CDR3 sequences, about 14% seen once. J is TRBJ2-7 and V is TRBV4-1, with 9 bases matching TRBD1. The sequenced sample consisted of blood. The TCR was taken from a woman in her twenties or thirties with Graves' ophthalmopathy. CDR3 nucleotides: TGCGCCAGCAGCCAAGAGGGACAGGGTGGCAACGAGCAGTACTTC. Encoded protein: CASSQEGQGGNEQYF.